This T cell receptor beta chain was retrieved from a study of T cells in Graves' hyperthyroidism and ophthalmopathy. Researchers amplified the TCR beta CDR3 regions from RNA transcripts. The primer set for the first-round RT-PCR of the TCR CDR3 was HTBI. TCRdb re-derived calls from the multiplex PCR reads in MiXCR, one entry per CDR3 protein. The sample consists of under 350,000 distinct CDR3 sequences, under 25% of them appearing once. Trimming removed 2 bases at V and 3 bases at J, with 10 bases between. The germline V gene has CDR1 SGHTA and CDR2 FQGTGA. This CDR3 region has 14 residues. The sequencing input was blood. This TCR came from a woman aged 45-65 years with Graves' hyperthyroidism. The chain links TRBV7-3 to TRBJ1-2; D gene ambiguous. Here the CDR3 DNA reads TGTGCCAGCAGCTTATTGGCAGGAGACTATGGCTACACCTTC. Protein product: CASSLLAGDYGYTF.